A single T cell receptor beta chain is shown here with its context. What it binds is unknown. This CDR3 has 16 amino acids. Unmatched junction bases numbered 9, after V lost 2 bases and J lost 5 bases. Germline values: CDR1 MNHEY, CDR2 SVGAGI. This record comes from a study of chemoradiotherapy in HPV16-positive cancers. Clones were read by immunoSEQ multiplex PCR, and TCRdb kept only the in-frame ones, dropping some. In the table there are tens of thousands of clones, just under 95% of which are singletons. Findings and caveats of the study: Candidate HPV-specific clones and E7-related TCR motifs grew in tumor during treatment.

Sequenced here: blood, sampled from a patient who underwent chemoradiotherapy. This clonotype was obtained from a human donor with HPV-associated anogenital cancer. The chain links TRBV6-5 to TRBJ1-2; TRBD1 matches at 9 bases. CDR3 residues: CASSYDGTGIIYGYTF. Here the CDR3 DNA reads TGTGCCAGCAGTTACGATGGGACAGGGATAATATATGGCTACACCTTC.